This T cell receptor beta chain was sequenced during a study of T cell changes during pregnancy in multiple sclerosis. Clones were sequenced by immunoSEQ multiplex PCR, and TCRdb holds only the in-frame ones, with some missing. Here the sample spans some 38,000 clones, more than 75% being singletons. About this clone itself: A junction boundary mismatches the germline segment, possibly from a read error.

This TCR was recovered from a female donor in good health, enrolled as a control in a pregnancy study. Sequenced here: CD4+ T cells from peripheral blood mononuclear cells, sampled in the second trimester of pregnancy.

Here the CDR3 reads CASSPGLAGREAQYF. The CDR3, as DNA: TGTGCCAGCAGTCCAGGACTAGCGGGAAGAGAGGCCCAGTACTTC. The genes are TRBV25-1 and TRBJ2-5; 12 bases agree with TRBD2. Germline V gene sequence: CDR1 MGHDK, CDR2 SYGVNS. The CDR3 loop spans 15 amino acids.